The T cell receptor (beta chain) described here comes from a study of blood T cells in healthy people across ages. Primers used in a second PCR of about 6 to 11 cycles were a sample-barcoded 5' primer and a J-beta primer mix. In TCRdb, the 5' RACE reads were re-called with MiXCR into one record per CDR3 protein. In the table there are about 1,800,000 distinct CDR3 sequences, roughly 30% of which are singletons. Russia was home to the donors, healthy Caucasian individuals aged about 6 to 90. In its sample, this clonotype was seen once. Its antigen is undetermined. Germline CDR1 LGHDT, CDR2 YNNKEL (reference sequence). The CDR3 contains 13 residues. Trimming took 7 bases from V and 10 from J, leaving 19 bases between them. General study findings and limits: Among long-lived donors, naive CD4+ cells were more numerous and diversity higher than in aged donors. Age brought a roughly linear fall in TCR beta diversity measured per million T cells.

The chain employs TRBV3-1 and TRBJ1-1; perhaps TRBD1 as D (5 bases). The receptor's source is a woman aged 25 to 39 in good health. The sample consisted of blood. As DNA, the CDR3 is TGTGCCAGCACCCCTGGGTCCCAGGGAGGAGCTTTCTTT. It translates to CASTPGSQGGAFF. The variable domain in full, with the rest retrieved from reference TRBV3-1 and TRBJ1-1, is DTAVSQTPKYLVTQMGNDKSIKCEQNLGHDTMYWYKQDSKKFLKIMFSYNNKELIINETVPNRFSPKSPDKAHLNLHINSLELGDSAVYFCASTPGSQGGAFFGQGTRLTVV.